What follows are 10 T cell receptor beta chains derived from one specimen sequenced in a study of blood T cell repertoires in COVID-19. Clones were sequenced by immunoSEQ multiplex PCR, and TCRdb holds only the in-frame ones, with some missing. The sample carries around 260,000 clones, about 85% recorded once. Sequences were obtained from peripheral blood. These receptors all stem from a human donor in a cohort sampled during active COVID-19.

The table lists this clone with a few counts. This CDR3 reads CASSVTGTGYQPQHF. CDR3 nucleotide sequence: TGTGCCAGCAGTGTTACCGGGACAGGCTATCAGCCCCAGCATTTT. The V gene is TRBV2, the J gene TRBJ1-5, with 8 bases matching TRBD1. The germline V gene encodes CDR1 SNHLY and CDR2 FYNNEI. V was clipped by 4 bases and J by 5 bases; unmatched bases: 7. This CDR3 is 15 amino acids long. The complete variable domain, with remaining parts taken from reference TRBV2 and TRBJ1-5, reads EPEVTQTPSHQVTQMGQEVILRCVPISNHLYFYWYRQILGQKVEFLVSFYNNEISEKSEIFDDQFSVERPDGSNFTLKIRSTKLEDSAMYFCASSVTGTGYQPQHFGDGTRLSIL.

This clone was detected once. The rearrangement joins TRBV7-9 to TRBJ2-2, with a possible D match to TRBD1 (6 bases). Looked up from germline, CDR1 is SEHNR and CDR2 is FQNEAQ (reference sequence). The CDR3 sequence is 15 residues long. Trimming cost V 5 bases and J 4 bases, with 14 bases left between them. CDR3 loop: CASSPRDKATGELFF. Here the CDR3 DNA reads TGTGCCAGCAGCCCCCGGGACAAGGCCACCGGGGAGCTGTTTTTT. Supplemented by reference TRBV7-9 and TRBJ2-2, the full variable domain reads DTGVSQNPRHKITKRGQNVTFRCDPISEHNRLYWYRQTLGQGPEFLTYFQNEAQLEKSRLLSDRFSAERPKGSFSTLEIQRTEQGDSAMYLCASSPRDKATGELFFGEGSRLTVL.

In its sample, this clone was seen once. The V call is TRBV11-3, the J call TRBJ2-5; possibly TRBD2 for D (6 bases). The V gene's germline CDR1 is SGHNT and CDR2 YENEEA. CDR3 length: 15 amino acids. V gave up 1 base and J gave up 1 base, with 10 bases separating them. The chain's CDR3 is CASSLGFGGQETQYF. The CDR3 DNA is TGTGCCAGCAGCTTAGGTTTCGGGGGCCAAGAGACCCAGTACTTC.

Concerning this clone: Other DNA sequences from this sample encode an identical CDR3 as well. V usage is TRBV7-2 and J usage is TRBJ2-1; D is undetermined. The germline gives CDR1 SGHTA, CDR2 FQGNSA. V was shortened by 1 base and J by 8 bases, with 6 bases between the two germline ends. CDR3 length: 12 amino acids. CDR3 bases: TGTGCCAGCAGCTTAGGACTGGATGAGCAGTTCTTC. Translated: CASSLGLDEQFF.

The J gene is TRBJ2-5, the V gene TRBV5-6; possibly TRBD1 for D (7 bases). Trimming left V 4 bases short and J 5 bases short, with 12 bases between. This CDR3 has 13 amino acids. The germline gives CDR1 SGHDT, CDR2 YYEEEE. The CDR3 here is CASSRGTAETQYF. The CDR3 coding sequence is TGTGCCAGCAGCCGGGGGACAGCGGAGACCCAGTACTTC. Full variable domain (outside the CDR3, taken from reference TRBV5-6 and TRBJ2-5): DAGVTQSPTHLIKTRGQQVTLRCSPKSGHDTVSWYQQALGQGPQFIFQYYEEEERQRGNFPDRFSGHQFPNYSSELNVNALLLGDSALYLCASSRGTAETQYFGPGTRLLVL.

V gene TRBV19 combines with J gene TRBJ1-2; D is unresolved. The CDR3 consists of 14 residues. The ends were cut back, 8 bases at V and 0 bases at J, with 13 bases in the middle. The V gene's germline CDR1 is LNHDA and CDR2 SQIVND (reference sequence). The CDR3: CASLSERTNYGYTF. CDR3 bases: TGTGCCAGTCTCTCCGAGAGGACTAACTATGGCTACACCTTC.

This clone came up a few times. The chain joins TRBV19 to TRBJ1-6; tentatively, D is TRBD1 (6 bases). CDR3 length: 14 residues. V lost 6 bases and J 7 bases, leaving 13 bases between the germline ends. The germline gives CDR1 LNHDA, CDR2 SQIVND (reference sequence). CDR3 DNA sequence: TGTGCCAGTAGGTCAGGACAGTGGAATTCACCCCTCCACTTT. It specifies CASRSGQWNSPLHF.

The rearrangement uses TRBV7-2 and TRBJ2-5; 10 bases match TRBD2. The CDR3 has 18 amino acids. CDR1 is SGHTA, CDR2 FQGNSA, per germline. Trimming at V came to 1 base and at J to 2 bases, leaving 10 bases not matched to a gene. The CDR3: CASSLELAGSWGQETQYF. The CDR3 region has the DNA TGTGCCAGCAGCTTAGAACTAGCGGGATCTTGGGGGCAAGAGACCCAGTACTTC.

CDR3: CATTRTGQEQYF. As DNA, the CDR3 is TGTGCCACAACGAGGACAGGGCAGGAGCAGTACTTC. The chain joins TRBV6-5 to TRBJ2-7; the match to TRBD1 covers 8 bases. J gave up 7 bases and V 10 bases, and 9 bases lay outside the gene matches. This CDR3 has 12 residues. The germline V gene encodes CDR1 MNHEY and CDR2 SVGAGI.

CDR3 amino acids: CASRGAGDEQYF. The CDR3 nucleotides are TGTGCCAGCAGAGGGGCTGGGGACGAGCAGTACTTC. This sequence joins TRBV2 and TRBJ2-7, with TRBD1 as a possible D gene (5 bases). Germline lookup yields CDR1 SNHLY and CDR2 FYNNEI. Trimming removed 6 bases at V and 5 bases at J, with 11 bases between. This CDR3 is built from 12 residues.